The source of this T cell receptor (beta chain) is a study of neurological immune-mediated disorders. Each TCR transcript was tagged with a 10-nucleotide random UMI during 5'RACE. Over 200 million TCR-beta sequences from 15-18 subjects were obtained in each sequencing run. TCRdb reprocessed the 5' RACE reads with MiXCR, giving one entry per CDR3 protein. The data contain 35,000 to 40,000 distinct CDR3 sequences, around 10% of them seen just once; the ten biggest clones take up 3% to 4.5%. Points on this clonotype: Its antigen is unidentified.

Study-level points and caveats: No expanded-clone CDR3 amino acid sequence recurred across subjects, suggesting private TCR-beta repertoires. The greatest degree of TCR clonal expansion was observed in HTLV-1-associated myelopathy, with the lowest in multiple sclerosis, below that of healthy controls.

The sample comprised CD4+ T cells from blood. The source of this sequence is a woman under 40 with HTLV-1-associated myelopathy (HAM/TSP).

The CDR3 nucleotides read TGCGCCAGCAGCTTGGACTCCGGAAGCAATCAGCCCCAGCATTTT. Residues: CASSLDSGSNQPQHF. The V and J genes are TRBV5-1 and TRBJ1-5; no clear D. CDR1 is SGHRS, CDR2 YFSETQ, per germline. V was shortened by 0 bases and J by 1 base, with 8 bases between the two germline ends. This CDR3 comprises 15 residues.